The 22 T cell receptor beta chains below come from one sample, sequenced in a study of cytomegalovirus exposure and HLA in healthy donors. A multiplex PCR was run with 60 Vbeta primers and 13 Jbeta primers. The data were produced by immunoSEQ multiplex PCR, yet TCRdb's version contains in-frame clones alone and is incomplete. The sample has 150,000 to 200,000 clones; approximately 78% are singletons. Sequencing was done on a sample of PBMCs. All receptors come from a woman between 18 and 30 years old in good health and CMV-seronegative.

The CDR3 sequence is CASSLGADTQYF. The CDR3 nucleotides read TGTGCCAGCAGTCTAGGGGCAGATACGCAGTATTTT. This chain uses TRBV7-8 with TRBJ2-3; a possible D gene is TRBD1 (5 bases). Per the germline V gene, CDR1 is SGHVS and CDR2 is FQNEAQ. This CDR3 contains 12 residues. Trimming left V 6 bases short and J 4 bases short, with 8 bases between.

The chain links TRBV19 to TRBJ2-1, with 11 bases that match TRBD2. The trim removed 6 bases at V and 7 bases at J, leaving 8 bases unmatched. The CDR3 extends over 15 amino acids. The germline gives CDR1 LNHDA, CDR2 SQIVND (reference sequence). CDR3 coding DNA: TGTGCCAGTAGCCCAGTAGCGGGAGGGGTAAATGAGCAGTTCTTC. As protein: CASSPVAGGVNEQFF.

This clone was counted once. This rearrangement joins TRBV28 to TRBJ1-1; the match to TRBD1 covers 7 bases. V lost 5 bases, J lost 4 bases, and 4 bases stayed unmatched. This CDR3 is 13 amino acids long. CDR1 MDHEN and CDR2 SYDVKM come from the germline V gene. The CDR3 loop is CASSVTGPTEAFF. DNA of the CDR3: TGTGCCAGCAGTGTGACAGGGCCCACTGAAGCTTTCTTT.

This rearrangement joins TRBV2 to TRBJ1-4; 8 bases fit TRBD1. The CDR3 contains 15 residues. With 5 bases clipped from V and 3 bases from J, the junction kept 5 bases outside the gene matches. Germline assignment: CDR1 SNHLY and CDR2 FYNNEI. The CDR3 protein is CASSPRTGSNEKLFF. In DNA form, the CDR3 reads TGTGCCAGCAGTCCCCGGACAGGGTCTAATGAAAAACTGTTTTTT.

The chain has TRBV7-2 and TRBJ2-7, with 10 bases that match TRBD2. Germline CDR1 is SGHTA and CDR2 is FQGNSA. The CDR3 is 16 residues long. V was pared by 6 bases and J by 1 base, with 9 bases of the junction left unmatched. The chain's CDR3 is CASRYSTSGNSYEQYF. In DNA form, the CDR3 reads TGTGCCAGCAGATATTCCACTAGCGGGAATTCCTACGAGCAGTACTTC.

The CDR3 DNA reads TGTGCCAGCAGCGGGGATGGGCTAGCGGACACAGATACGCAGTATTTT. It translates to CASSGDGLADTDTQYF. V gene TRBV9 combines with J gene TRBJ2-3; 7 bases line up with TRBD2. Germline V gives CDR1 SGDLS, CDR2 YYNGEE. The CDR3 covers 16 residues. Trimming removed 3 bases from V and 2 bases from J; junction bases left unmatched: 9. Drawing the rest from reference TRBV9 and TRBJ2-3, the complete variable domain is DSGVTQTPKHLITATGQRVTLRCSPRSGDLSVYWYQQSLDQGLQFLIQYYNGEERAKGNILERFSAQQFPDLHSELNLSSLELGDSALYFCASSGDGLADTDTQYFGPGTRLTVL.

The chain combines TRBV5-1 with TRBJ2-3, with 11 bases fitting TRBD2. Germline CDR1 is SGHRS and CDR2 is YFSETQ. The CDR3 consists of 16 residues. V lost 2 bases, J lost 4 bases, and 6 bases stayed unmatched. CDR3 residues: CASSFGISGRADTQYF. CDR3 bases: TGCGCCAGCAGCTTTGGGATTAGCGGGAGGGCAGATACGCAGTATTTT.

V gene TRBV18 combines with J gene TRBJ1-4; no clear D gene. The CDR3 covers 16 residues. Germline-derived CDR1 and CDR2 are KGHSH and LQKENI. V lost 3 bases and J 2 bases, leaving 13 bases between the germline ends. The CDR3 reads CASSPRLAGTNEKLFF. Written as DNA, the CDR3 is TGTGCCAGCTCACCTAGACTGGCTGGGACTAATGAAAAACTGTTTTTT.

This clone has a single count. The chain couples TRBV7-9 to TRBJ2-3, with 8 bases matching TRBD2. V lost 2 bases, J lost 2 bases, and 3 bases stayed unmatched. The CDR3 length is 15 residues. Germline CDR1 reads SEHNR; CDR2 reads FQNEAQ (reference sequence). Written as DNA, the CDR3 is TGTGCCAGCAGCTTATTAGCGGGGTTCACAGATACGCAGTATTTT. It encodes CASSLLAGFTDTQYF.

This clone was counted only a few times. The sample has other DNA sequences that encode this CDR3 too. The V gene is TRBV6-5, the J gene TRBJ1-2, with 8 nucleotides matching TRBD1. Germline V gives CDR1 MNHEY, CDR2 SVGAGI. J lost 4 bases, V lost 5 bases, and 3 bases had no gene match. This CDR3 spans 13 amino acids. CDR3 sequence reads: CASSPDRAYGYTF. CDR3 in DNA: TGTGCCAGCAGTCCGGACAGGGCCTATGGCTACACCTTC.

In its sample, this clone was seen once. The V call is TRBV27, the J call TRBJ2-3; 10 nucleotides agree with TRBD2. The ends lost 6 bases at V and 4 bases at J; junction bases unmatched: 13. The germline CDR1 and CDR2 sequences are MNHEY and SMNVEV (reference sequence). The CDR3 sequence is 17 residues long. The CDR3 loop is CASSHSKASGRPDTQYF. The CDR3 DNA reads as TGTGCCAGCAGCCACTCCAAGGCTAGCGGGAGACCAGATACGCAGTATTTT.

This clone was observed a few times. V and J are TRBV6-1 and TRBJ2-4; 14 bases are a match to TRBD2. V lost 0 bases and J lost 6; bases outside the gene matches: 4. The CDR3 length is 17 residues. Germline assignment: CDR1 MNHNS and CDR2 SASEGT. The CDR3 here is CASSEAMTSGGANIQYF. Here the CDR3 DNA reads TGTGCCAGCAGTGAAGCGATGACTAGCGGGGGGGCAAACATTCAGTACTTC.

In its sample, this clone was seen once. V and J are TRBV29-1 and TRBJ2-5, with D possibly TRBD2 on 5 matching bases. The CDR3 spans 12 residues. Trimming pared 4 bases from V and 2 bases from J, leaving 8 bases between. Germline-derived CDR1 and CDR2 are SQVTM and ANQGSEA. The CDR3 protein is CSVAREQETQYF. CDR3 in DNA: TGCAGCGTTGCTCGGGAACAAGAGACCCAGTACTTC.

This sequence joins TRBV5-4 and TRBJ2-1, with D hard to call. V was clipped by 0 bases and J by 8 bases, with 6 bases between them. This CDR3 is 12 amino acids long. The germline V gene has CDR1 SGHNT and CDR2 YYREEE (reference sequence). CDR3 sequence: CASSLDLDEQFF. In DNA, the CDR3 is TGTGCCAGCAGCTTGGACCTAGATGAGCAGTTCTTC. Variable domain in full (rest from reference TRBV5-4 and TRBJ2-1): ETGVTQSPTHLIKTRGQQVTLRCSSQSGHNTVSWYQQALGQGPQFIFQYYREEENGRGNFPPRFSGLQFPNYSSELNVNALELDDSALYLCASSLDLDEQFFGPGTRLTVL.

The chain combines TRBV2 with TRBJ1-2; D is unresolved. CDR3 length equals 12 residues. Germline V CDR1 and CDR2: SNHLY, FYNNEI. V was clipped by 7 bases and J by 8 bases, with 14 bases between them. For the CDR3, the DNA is TGTGCCAGCACCGAACCTGGCCCCGGCTACACCTTC. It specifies CASTEPGPGYTF.

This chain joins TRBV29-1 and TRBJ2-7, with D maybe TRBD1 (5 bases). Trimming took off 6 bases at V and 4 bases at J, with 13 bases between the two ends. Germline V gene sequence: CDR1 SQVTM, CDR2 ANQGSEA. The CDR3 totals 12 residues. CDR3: CSVQDNKYEQYF. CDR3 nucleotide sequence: TGCAGCGTCCAGGACAACAAATACGAGCAGTACTTC.

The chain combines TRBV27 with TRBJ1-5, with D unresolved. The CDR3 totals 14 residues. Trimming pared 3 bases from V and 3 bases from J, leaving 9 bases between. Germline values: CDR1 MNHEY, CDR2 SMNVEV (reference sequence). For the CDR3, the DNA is TGTGCCAGCAGTTTCCTCTCTCCCAATCAGCCCCAGCATTTT. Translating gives CASSFLSPNQPQHF.

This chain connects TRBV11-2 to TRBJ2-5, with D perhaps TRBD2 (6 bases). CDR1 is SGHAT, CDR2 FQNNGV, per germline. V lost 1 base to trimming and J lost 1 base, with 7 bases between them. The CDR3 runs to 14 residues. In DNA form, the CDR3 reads TGTGCCAGCAGCTTAGGGAGGGTCCAAGAGACCCAGTACTTC. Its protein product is CASSLGRVQETQYF. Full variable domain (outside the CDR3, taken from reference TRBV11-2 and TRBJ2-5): EAGVAQSPRYKIIEKRQSVAFWCNPISGHATLYWYQQILGQGPKLLIQFQNNGVVDDSQLPKDRFSAERLKGVDSTLKIQPAKLEDSAVYLCASSLGRVQETQYFGPGTRLLVL.

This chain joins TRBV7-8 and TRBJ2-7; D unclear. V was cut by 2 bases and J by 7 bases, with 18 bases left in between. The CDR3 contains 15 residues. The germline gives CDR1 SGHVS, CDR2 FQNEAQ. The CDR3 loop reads CASSLKPGPKREQYF. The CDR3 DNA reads TGTGCCAGCAGCTTAAAACCGGGTCCAAAACGGGAGCAGTACTTC.

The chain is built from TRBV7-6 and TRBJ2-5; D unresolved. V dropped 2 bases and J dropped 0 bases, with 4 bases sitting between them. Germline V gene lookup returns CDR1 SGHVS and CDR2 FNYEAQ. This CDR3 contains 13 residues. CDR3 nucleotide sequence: TGTGCCAGCAGCTTACAGTACCAAGAGACCCAGTACTTC. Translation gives CASSLQYQETQYF.

The CDR3 DNA sequence: TGCGCCAGCAGCTTGGGACAGGGGCACGGAAACACCATATATTTT. This encodes CASSLGQGHGNTIYF. The V call is TRBV5-1, the J call TRBJ1-3; TRBD1 matches 8 bases. The trim removed 0 bases at V and 4 bases at J, leaving 3 bases unmatched. CDR3 length: 15 amino acids. The germline CDR1 and CDR2 sequences are SGHRS and YFSETQ.

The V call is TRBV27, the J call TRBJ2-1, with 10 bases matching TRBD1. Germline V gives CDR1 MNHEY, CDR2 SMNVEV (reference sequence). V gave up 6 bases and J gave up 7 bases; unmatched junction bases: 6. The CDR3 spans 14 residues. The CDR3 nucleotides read TGTGCCAGCAGGCCGGGACAGGGGTGGAATGAGCAGTTCTTC. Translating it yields CASRPGQGWNEQFF.